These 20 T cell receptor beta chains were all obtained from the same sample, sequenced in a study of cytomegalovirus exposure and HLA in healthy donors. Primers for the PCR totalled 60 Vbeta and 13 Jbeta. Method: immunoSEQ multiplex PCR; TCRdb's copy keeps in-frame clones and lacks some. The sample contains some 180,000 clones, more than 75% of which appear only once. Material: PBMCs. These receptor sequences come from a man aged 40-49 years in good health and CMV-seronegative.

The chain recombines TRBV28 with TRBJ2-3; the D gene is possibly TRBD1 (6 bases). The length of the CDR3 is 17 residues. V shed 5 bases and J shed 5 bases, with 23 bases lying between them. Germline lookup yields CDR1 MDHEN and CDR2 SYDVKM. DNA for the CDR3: TGTGCCAGCAGTGCAGATGACAGGACAGTACATGGAGATACGCAGTATTTT. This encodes CASSADDRTVHGDTQYF.

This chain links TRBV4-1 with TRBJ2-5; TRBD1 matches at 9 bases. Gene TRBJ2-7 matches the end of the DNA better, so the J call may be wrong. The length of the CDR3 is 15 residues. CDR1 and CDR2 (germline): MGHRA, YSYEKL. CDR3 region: CASSPGQGSSYEQYF. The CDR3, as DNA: TGCGCCAGCAGCCCCGGACAGGGGAGCTCCTACGAGCAGTACTTC.

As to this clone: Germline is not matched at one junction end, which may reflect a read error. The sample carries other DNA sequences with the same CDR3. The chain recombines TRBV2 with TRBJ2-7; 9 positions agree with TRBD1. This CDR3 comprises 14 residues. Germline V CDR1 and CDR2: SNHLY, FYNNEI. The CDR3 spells CASSRDRDSYEQYF. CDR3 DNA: TGTGCCAGCAGTCGGGACAGGGACTCCTATGAGCAGTACTTC.

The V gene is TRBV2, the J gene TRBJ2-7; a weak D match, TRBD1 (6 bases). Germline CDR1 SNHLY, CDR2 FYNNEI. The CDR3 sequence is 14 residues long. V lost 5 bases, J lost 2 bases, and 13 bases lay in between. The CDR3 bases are TGTGCCAGCAGTTCTACAGGGAACCCCTACGAGCAGTACTTC. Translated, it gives CASSSTGNPYEQYF.

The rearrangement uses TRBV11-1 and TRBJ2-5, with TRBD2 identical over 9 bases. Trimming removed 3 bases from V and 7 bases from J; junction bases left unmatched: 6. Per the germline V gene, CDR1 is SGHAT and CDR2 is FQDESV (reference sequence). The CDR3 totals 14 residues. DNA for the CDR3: TGTGCCAGCAGCTTGGCGGGGGGGGGAGGGACCCAGTACTTC. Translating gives CASSLAGGGGTQYF.

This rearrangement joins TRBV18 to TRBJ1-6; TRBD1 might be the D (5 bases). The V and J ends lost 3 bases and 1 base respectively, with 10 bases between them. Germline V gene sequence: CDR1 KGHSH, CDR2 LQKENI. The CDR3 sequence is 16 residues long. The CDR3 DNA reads TGTGCCAGCTCACCTCTCCAGGGTTCCTATAATTCACCCCTCCACTTT. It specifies CASSPLQGSYNSPLHF.

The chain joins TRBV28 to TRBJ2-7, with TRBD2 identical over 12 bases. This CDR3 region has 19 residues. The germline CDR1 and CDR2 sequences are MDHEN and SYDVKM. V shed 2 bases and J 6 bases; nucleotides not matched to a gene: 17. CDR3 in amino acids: CASSLQTPLLAGGLSEQYF. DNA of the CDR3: TGTGCCAGCAGTTTACAGACACCCCTCCTAGCGGGAGGGCTCAGCGAGCAGTACTTC.

This CDR3 reads CASRRDRMGTEAFF. The CDR3, as DNA: TGTGCCAGCAGACGTGACAGAATGGGCACTGAAGCTTTCTTT. This sequence joins TRBV6-5 and TRBJ1-1, with D tentatively TRBD1 (5 bases). Germline V gene lookup returns CDR1 MNHEY and CDR2 SVGAGI. This CDR3 has 14 amino acids. V was cut by 6 bases and J by 4 bases, with 15 bases left in between.

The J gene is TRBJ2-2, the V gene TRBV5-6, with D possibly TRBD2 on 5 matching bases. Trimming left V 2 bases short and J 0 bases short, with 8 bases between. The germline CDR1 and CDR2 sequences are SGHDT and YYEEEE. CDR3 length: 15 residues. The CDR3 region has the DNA TGTGCCAGCAGCTTCCGGACTTCGAACACCGGGGAGCTGTTTTTT. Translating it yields CASSFRTSNTGELFF.

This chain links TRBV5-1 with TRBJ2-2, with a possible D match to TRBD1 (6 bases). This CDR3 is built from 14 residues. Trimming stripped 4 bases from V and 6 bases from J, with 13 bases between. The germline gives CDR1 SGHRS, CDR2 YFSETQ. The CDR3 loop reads CASSPGTPPGELFF. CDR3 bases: TGCGCCAGCAGCCCCGGGACACCCCCCGGGGAGCTGTTTTTT.

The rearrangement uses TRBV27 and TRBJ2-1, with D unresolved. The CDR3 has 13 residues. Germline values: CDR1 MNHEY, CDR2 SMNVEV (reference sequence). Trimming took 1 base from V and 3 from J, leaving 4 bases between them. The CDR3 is CASSLFIYNEQFF. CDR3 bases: TGTGCCAGCAGTTTATTCATCTACAATGAGCAGTTCTTC.

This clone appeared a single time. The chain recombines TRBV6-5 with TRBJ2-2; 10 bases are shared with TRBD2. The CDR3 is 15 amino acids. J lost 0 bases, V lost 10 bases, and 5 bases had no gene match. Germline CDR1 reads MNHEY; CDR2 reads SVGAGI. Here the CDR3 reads CATQLAGTNTGELFF. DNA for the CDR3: TGTGCCACCCAACTAGCGGGAACGAACACCGGGGAGCTGTTTTTT.

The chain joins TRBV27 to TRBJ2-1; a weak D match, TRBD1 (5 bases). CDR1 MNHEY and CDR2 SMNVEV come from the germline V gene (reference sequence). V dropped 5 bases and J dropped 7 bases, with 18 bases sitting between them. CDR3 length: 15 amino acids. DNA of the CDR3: TGTGCCAGCAGTCTCCTCAGGGCTAGTGTAAATGAGCAGTTCTTC. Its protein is CASSLLRASVNEQFF.

CDR3 loop: CASRTASIGTQYF. Written as DNA, the CDR3 is TGTGCCAGCAGAACAGCTAGCATAGGGACCCAGTACTTC. This chain links TRBV21-1 with TRBJ2-5; whether TRBD2, the table's D call, matches the DNA was not checked. TRBV21-1 is listed as a pseudogene. The CDR3 sequence is 13 residues long.

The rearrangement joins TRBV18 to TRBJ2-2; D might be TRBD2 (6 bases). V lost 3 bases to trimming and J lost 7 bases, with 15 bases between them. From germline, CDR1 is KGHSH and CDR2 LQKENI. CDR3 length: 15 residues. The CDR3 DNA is TGTGCCAGCTCACCTGATCTCAGGAGGGGCGGGGAGCTGTTTTTT. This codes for CASSPDLRRGGELFF.

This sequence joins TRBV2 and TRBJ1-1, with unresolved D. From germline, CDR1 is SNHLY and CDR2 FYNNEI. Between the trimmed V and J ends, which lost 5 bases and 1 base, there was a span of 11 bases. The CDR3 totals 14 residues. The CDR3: CASSPTDTNTEAFF. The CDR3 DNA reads TGTGCCAGCAGTCCCACCGACACGAACACTGAAGCTTTCTTT.

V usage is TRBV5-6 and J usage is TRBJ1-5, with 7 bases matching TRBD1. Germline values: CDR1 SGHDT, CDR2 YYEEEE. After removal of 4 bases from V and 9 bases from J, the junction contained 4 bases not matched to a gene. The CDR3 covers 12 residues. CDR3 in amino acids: CASSTGQLPQHF. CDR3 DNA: TGTGCCAGCAGCACGGGACAGCTGCCCCAGCATTTT. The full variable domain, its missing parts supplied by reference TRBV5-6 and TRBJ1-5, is DAGVTQSPTHLIKTRGQQVTLRCSPKSGHDTVSWYQQALGQGPQFIFQYYEEEERQRGNFPDRFSGHQFPNYSSELNVNALLLGDSALYLCASSTGQLPQHFGDGTRLSIL.

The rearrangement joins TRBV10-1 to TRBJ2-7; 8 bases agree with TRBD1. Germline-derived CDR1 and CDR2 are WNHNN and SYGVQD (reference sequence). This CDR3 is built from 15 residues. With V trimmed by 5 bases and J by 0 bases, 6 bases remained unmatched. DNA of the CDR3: TGCGCCAGCAGTCACCACAGGGGGAGCTCCTACGAGCAGTACTTC. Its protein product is CASSHHRGSSYEQYF.

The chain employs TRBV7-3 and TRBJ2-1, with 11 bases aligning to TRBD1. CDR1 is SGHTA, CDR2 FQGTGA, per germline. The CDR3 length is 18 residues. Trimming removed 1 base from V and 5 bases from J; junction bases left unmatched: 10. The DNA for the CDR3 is TGTGCCAGCAGCTTAAACCCCAGCGGACAGGGGGCCCACAATGAGCAGTTCTTC. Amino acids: CASSLNPSGQGAHNEQFF.

DNA for the CDR3: TGTGCCAGCAGGTTCGGGGGGCCTATGAACACTGAAGCTTTCTTT. It translates to CASRFGGPMNTEAFF. This chain uses TRBV6-5 with TRBJ1-1; a weak D match, TRBD1 (6 bases). The CDR3 has 15 amino acids. The germline V gene encodes CDR1 MNHEY and CDR2 SVGAGI. The germline V and J ends were trimmed by 6 bases and 0 bases, with 14 bases remaining between them.